Listed below are T cell receptor beta chains from one sample, sequenced in a study of T cell changes during pregnancy in multiple sclerosis. Using immunoSEQ multiplex PCR, the repertoire was profiled, and TCRdb retains in-frame clones only, with some absent. The sample yields 25,000 to 30,000 clones, around 86% seen once. Sample: CD4+ T cells from peripheral blood mononuclear cells, taken in the first trimester of pregnancy. The receptors come from a female donor in good health, enrolled as a control in a pregnancy study. The CDR3 runs from the conserved cysteine through the conserved F or W. D genes are given only for firm matches. The size entry is marked missing in some rows and otherwise reads once, few, many or a size class.

v_call	j_call	clone_size	d_call	cdr3_nt	cdr3_aa
TRBV10-3	TRBJ2-7	.	.	TGTGCCATCAGTAGGGACAACTCCTACGAGCAGTACTTC	CAISRDNSYEQYF
TRBV10-3	TRBJ2-1	.	TRBD1	TGTGCCATAAGGGACAGGGCTTACAATGAGCAGTTCTTC	CAIRDRAYNEQFF
TRBV2	TRBJ2-1	.	.	TGTGCCAGCAGTGTATTCAGGGCCAATGTTGAGCAGTTCTTC	CASSVFRANVEQFF
TRBV21-1	TRBJ2-7	.	.	TGTGCCAGCAGAAAAGCCCCCCATCTGCCTAGCAGCTACGAGCAGTACTTC	CASRKAPHLPSSYEQYF
TRBV5-4	TRBJ2-5	.	TRBD2	TGTGCCAGCAGCTCGAACCCGGGACTAGCGGGAGAGGAGACCCAGTACTTC	CASSSNPGLAGEETQYF
TRBV19	TRBJ2-1	.	TRBD2	TGTGCCAGTAGTAAATCTAGCGGGAGTCGGGGAAATGAGCAGTTCTTC	CASSKSSGSRGNEQFF
TRBV30	TRBJ1-3	.	.	TGTGCCTGGAGTGTACAACACATTCGGGACACCATATATTTT	CAWSVQHIRDTIYF
TRBV25-1	TRBJ1-3	.	TRBD1	TGTGCCAGCAGTGAATTGGGACAGGACTCTGGAAACACCATATATTTT	CASSELGQDSGNTIYF
TRBV6-5	TRBJ2-1	.	TRBD1	TGTGCCAGCAGTTACTCGGGACAGGGCTACAATGAGCAGTTCTTC	CASSYSGQGYNEQFF
TRBV30	TRBJ2-7	.	TRBD2	TGTGCCTGGAGCCTTCGTAGCGGGACCGTACAGGAGCAGTACTTC	CAWSLRSGTVQEQYF
TRBV14	TRBJ2-7	.	TRBD1	TGTGCCAGCAGCCAACGGACGGGACAGGGGGGTTCCGAGCAGTACTTC	CASSQRTGQGGSEQYF
TRBV5-1	TRBJ2-1	.	.	TGCGCCAGCAGCTTGTCGGACAGTAACAATGAGCAGTTCTTC	CASSLSDSNNEQFF
TRBV5-4	TRBJ2-3	.	TRBD2	TGTGCCAGCAGCCCCCCGGGGCGGGGGAGCACAGATACGCAGTATTTT	CASSPPGRGSTDTQYF
TRBV28	TRBJ2-2	few	TRBD2	TGTGCCAGCAGCCTGGGGACTAGCGGTCTGGAGCTGTTTTTT	CASSLGTSGLELFF
TRBV6-1	TRBJ2-3	.	.	TGTGCCAGCAGTGAAAGGGCGGGGATTAGCACAGATACGCAGTATTTT	CASSERAGISTDTQYF
TRBV11-3	TRBJ1-4	.	.	TGTGCCAGCAGCTTAGCGTCCATCGAGGGAGTCCGCAAAAAACTGTTTTTT	CASSLASIEGVRKKLFF
TRBV6-1	TRBJ1-1	medium-sized	TRBD1	TGTGCCAGCGATCGCTTGGGGACAGCGAACACTGAAGCTTTCTTT	CASDRLGTANTEAFF
TRBV5-4	TRBJ2-3	.	TRBD1	TGTGCCAGCAGCTTAGGGGGACAGGGGGCTGCAGATACGCAGTATTTT	CASSLGGQGAADTQYF
TRBV6-6	TRBJ1-2	.	TRBD1	TGTGCCAGCAGCCATATTCGACAGGGTGACTATGGCTACACCTTC	CASSHIRQGDYGYTF
TRBV5-4	TRBJ2-7	.	TRBD1	TGTGCCAGTAACCAGTGGGGACAGGGATCCTACGAGCAGTACTTC	CASNQWGQGSYEQYF
TRBV28	TRBJ2-7	.	.	TGTGCCAGCAGGCCCACAGGCTACGAGCAGTACTTC	CASRPTGYEQYF
TRBV5-6	TRBJ2-3	.	TRBD2	TGTGCCAGCAGCTCCCTAGCGGTGGAAGATACGCAGTATTTT	CASSSLAVEDTQYF
TRBV29-1	TRBJ2-7	.	.	TGCAGCGTCGCCGCGGGCCGGGGGGAGCAGTACTTC	CSVAAGRGEQYF
TRBV5-1	TRBJ2-7	.	TRBD2	TGCGCCAGCAGCTGGGAGGGAAAGGGCTACGAGCAGTACTTC	CASSWEGKGYEQYF
TRBV14	TRBJ1-6	.	.	TGTGCCAGCAGCCAAGCGGGACGACTAGGGATAAGGAGCACCTATAATTCACCCCTCCACTTT	CASSQAGRLGIRSTYNSPLHF
TRBV29-1	TRBJ1-4	.	TRBD1	TGCAGCGTTGAGCTGACAGGGGGTGAAAAACTGTTTTTT	CSVELTGGEKLFF
TRBV28	TRBJ1-1	.	TRBD1	TGTGCCAGCGAAGGAGGGACAGGGGCCACTGAAGCTTTCTTT	CASEGGTGATEAFF
TRBV28	TRBJ2-5	.	.	TGTGCCAGCAGTTTAATGGGCCCTCAGGGGGAGACCCAGTACTTC	CASSLMGPQGETQYF
TRBV2	TRBJ2-7	.	TRBD1	TGTGCCAGTTCGCCAGCAGAGGGGGCCCGTCATGAGCAGTACTTC	CASSPAEGARHEQYF
TRBV7-9	TRBJ2-1	.	.	TGTGCCAGCAGCGTTAGGGGGGGTTACAATGAGCAGTTCTTC	CASSVRGGYNEQFF
TRBV5-1	TRBJ1-1	.	.	TGCGCCAGCAGCCTACAGGATTCCACTGAAGCTTTCTTT	CASSLQDSTEAFF
TRBV11-2	TRBJ1-1	.	TRBD1	TGTGCCAGCAGCTGGACAGGTGACCTGAACACTGAAGCTTTCTTT	CASSWTGDLNTEAFF
TRBV18	TRBJ2-3	.	TRBD1	TGTGCCAGCTCCCGGGACAGGGGGACAGATACGCAGTATTTT	CASSRDRGTDTQYF
TRBV7-9	TRBJ2-3	once	.	TGTGCCACCGACGTGGGGCCTCCGCAGTATTTT	CATDVGPPQYF
TRBV14	TRBJ2-5	.	.	TGTGCCAGCAGCCAAGATCTGACAGTTAAGACCCAGTACTTC	CASSQDLTVKTQYF
TRBV4-2	TRBJ2-1	medium-sized	.	TGTGCCAGCAGCATGTCCGGGACTCTCAGCTCCTACAATGAGCAGTTCTTC	CASSMSGTLSSYNEQFF
TRBV25-1	TRBJ1-6	.	.	TGTGCCAGCAGGGGGAGGAGGTCACCCCTCCACTTT	CASRGRRSPLHF
TRBV27	TRBJ1-6	.	.	TGTGCCAGCACAGGACTCTCCCAACTTTCCAATTCACCCCTCCACTTT	CASTGLSQLSNSPLHF